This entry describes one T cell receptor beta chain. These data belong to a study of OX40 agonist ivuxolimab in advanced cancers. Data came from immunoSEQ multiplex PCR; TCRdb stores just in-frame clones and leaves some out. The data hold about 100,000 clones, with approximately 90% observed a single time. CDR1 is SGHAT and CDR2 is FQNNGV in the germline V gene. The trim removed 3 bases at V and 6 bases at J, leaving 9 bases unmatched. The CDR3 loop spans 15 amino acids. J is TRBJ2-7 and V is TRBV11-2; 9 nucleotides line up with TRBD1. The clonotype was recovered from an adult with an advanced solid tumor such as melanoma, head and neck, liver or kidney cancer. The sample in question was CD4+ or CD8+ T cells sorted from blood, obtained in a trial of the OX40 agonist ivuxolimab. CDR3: CASSLDWTGDGEQYF. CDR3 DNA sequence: TGTGCCAGCAGCTTGGACTGGACAGGGGACGGCGAGCAGTACTTC.